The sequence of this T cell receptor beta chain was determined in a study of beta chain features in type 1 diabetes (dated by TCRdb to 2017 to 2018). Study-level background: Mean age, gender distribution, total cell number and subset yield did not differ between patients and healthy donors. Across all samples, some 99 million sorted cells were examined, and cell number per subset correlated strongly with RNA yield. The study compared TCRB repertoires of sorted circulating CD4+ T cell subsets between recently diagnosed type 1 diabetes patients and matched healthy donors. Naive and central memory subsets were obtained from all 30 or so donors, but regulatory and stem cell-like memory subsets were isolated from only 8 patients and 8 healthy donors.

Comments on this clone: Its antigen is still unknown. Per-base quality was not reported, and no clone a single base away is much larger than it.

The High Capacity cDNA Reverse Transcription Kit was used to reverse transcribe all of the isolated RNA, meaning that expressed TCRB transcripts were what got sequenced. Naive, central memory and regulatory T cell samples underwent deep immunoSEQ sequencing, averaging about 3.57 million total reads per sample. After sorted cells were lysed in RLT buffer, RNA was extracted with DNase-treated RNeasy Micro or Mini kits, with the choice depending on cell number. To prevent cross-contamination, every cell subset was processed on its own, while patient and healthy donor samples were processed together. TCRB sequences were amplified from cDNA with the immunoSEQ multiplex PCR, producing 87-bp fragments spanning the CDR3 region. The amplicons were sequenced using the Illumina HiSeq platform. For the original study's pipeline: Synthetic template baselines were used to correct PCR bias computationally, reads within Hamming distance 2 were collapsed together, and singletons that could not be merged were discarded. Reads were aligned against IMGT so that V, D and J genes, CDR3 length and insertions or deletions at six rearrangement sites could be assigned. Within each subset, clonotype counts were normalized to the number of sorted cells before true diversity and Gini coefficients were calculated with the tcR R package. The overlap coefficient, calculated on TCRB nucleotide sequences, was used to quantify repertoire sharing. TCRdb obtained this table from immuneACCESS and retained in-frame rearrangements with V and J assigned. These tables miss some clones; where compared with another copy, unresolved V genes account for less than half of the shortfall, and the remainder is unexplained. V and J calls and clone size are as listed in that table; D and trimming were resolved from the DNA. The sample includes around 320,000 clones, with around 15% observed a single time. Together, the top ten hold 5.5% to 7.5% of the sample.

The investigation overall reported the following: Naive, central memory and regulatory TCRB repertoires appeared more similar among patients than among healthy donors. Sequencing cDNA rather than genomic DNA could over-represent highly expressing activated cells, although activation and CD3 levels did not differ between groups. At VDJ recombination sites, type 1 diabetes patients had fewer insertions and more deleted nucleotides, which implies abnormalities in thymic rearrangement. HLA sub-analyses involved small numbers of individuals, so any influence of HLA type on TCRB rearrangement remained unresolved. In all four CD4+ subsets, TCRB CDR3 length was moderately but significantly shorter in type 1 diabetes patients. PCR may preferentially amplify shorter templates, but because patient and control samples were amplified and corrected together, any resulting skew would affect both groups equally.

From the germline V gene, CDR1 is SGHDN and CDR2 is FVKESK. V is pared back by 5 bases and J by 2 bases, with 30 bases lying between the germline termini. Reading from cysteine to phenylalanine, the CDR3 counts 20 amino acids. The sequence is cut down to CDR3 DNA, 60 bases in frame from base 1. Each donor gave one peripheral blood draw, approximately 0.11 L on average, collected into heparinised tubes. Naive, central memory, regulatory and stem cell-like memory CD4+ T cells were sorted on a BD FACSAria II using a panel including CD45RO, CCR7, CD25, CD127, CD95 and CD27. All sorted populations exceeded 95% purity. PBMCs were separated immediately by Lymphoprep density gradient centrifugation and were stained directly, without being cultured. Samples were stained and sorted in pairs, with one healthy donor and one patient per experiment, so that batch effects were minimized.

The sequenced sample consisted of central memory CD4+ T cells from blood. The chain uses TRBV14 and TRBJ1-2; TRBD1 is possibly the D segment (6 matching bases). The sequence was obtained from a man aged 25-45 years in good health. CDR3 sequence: CASSVPHSLGADLMNYGYTF. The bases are TGTGCCAGCAGCGTACCGCACTCATTGGGGGCCGATCTCATGAACTATGGCTACACCTTC.